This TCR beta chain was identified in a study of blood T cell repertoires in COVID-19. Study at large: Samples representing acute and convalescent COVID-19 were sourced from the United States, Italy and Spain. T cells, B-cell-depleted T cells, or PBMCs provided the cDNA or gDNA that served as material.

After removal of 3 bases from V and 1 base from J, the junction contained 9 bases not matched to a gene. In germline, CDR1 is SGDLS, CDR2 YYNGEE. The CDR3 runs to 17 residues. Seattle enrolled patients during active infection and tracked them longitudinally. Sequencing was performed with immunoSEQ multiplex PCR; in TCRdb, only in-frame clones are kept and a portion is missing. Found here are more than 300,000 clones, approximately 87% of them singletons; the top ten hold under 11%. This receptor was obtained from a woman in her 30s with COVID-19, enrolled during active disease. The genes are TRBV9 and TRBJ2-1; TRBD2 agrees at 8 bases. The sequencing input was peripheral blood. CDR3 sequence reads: CASSAGTIAGSYNEQFF. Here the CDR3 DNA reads TGTGCCAGCAGCGCTGGGACCATAGCGGGGTCCTACAATGAGCAGTTCTTC.